This TCR beta chain was sequenced during a study of blood T cell repertoires in COVID-19. Across the study: Samples taken during acute and convalescent COVID-19 were collected in the United States, Italy and Spain.

The authors' processing: Reference gene primer amplification gave nucleated cell count estimates. The assay was immunoSEQ multiplex PCR, and TCRdb's table has in-frame clones only and misses some. V and J calls and clone size are copied from that table; D and trimming were computed from the DNA. The data hold around 220,000 clones, with around 80% observed a single time. CDR1 is MDHEN and CDR2 is SYDVKM in the germline V gene. Trimming pared 4 bases from V and 4 bases from J, leaving 10 bases between. This CDR3 is 13 amino acids long. Participant ages covered about 18 to 89 years across around 22 US areas. This clone was picked up one time.

This receptor was obtained from a woman between 40 and 55 years old with acute COVID-19. J is TRBJ1-2 and V is TRBV28; no clear D. The sample comprised PBMCs or T cells enriched from blood (not recorded which). The CDR3 coding sequence is TGTGCCAGCAGTTCTAACCGGGGCTATGGCTACACCTTC. This codes for CASSSNRGYGYTF.